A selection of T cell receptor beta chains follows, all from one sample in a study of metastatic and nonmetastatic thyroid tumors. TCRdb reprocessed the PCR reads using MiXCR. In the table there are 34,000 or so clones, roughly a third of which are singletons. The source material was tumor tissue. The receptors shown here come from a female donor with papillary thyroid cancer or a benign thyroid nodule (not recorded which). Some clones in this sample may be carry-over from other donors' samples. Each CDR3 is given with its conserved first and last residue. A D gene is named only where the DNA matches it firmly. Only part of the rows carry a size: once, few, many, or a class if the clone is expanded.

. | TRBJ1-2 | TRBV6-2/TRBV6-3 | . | CASSYSWRLLNYGYTF | TGTGCCAGCAGTTACTCATGGCGTCTCCTTAACTATGGCTACACCTTC
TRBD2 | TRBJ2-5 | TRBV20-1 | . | CSARGLAGPQETQYF | TGCAGTGCTAGAGGACTAGCGGGACCCCAAGAGACCCAGTACTTC
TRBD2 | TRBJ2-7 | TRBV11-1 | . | CASSRDGGAVYEQYF | TGTGCCAGCAGCAGGGACGGGGGGGCGGTCTACGAGCAGTACTTC
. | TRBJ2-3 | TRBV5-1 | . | CASRLASPTDTQYF | TGCGCCAGCAGGCTAGCGAGCCCCACAGATACGCAGTATTTT
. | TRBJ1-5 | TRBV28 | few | CASSTYRDHNSNQPQHF | TGTGCCAGCAGTACTTACAGGGACCATAATAGCAATCAGCCCCAGCATTTT
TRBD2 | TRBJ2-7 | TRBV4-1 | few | CASSQEGGYTLQYF | TGCGCCAGCAGCCAAGAGGGGGGGTATACGCTGCAGTACTTC
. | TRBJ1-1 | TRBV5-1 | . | CASSLDLQGNTEAFF | TGCGCCAGCAGCTTGGATTTACAGGGGAACACTGAAGCTTTCTTT
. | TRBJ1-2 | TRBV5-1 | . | CASSLFNLGGYTF | TGCGCCAGCAGCTTGTTTAATCTAGGTGGCTACACCTTC
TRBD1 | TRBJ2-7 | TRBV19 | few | CASSHRQGFDEQYF | TGTGCCAGTAGTCACCGACAGGGGTTCGACGAGCAGTACTTC
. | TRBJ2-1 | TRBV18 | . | CASSFLVAYNEQFF | TGTGCCAGCTCATTTCTTGTAGCCTACAATGAGCAGTTCTTC
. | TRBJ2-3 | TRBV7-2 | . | CASSLEYFNTQYF | TGTGCCAGCAGCTTAGAGTACTTTAATACGCAGTATTTT
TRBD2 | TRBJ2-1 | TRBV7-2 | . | CASSSLAGDINEQFF | TGTGCCAGCAGCTCGCTAGCGGGCGATATTAATGAGCAGTTCTTC
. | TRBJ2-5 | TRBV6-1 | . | CASSREGMWTQYF | TGTGCCAGCAGCCGAGAGGGTATGTGGACCCAGTACTTC
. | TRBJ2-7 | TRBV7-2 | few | CASRSGTDEQYF | TGTGCCAGCAGGTCAGGAACCGACGAGCAGTACTTC
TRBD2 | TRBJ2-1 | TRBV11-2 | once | CASSPRTSGRGNEQFF | TGTGCCAGCAGCCCCAGGACTAGCGGGAGGGGAAATGAGCAGTTCTTC
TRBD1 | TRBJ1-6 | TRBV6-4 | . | CASSEASGQGNSPLHF | TGTGCCAGCAGTGAAGCGTCTGGACAGGGAAATTCACCCCTCCACTTT
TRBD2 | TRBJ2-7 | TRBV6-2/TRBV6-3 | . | CASSFAGGYYEQYF | TGTGCCAGCAGTTTCGCGGGGGGGTACTACGAGCAGTACTTC
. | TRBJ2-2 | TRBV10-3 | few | CAISVGSRDTGELFF | TGTGCCATCAGTGTGGGTAGCCGAGACACCGGGGAGCTGTTTTTT
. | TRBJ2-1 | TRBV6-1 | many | CASKGGVTYNEQFF | TGTGCCAGCAAGGGCGGGGTGACCTACAATGAGCAGTTCTTC
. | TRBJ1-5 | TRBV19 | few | CASSWRGSHQPQHF | TGTGCCAGTTCCTGGAGGGGGTCCCATCAGCCCCAGCATTTT
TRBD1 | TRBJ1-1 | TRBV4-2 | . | CASSGTRGSGLGNTEAFF | TGTGCCAGCAGCGGAACCAGGGGGTCAGGGTTAGGGAACACTGAAGCTTTCTTT
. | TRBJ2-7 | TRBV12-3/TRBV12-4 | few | CASSSYEQYF | TGTGCCAGCAGTTCCTACGAGCAGTACTTC
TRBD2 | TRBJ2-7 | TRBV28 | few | CASSLQLAGGSYEQYF | TGTGCCAGCAGTTTACAACTAGCGGGAGGGAGCTACGAGCAGTACTTC
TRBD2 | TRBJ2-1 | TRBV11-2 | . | CASSFLAGSSYNEQFF | TGTGCCAGCAGCTTCCTAGCGGGGAGCTCCTACAATGAGCAGTTCTTC
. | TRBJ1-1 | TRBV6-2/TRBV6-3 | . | CASSEGGMNTEAFF | TGTGCCAGCAGTGAGGGGGGGATGAACACTGAAGCTTTCTTT
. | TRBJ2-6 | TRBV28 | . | CASRTGTSGANVLTF | TGTGCCAGCAGGACAGGGACTAGTGGGGCCAACGTCCTGACTTTC
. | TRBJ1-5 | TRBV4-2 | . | CASSQPHQPQHF | TGTGCCAGCAGCCAACCCCATCAGCCCCAGCATTTT
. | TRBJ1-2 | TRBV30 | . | CAWSQAGVPNGYTF | TGTGCCTGGAGTCAAGCCGGGGTACCCAATGGCTACACCTTC
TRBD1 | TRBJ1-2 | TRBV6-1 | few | CATGTGGGYGYGYTF | TGTGCCACCGGGACAGGGGGAGGTTATGGTTATGGCTACACCTTC
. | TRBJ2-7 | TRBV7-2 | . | CASSPNPGQQYF | TGTGCCAGCAGCCCAAATCCGGGACAGCAGTACTTC
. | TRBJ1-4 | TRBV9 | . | CASSVRGANEKLFF | TGTGCCAGCAGCGTCCGGGGAGCGAATGAAAAACTGTTTTTT
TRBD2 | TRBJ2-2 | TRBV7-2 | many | CASSLASGGLAGGTGELFF | TGTGCCAGCAGCTTAGCCAGCGGTGGACTAGCGGGGGGTACCGGGGAGCTGTTTTTT
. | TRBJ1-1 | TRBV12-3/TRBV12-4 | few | CASILLAGSRAFF | TGTGCCAGCATCTTACTAGCCGGGTCCAGGGCTTTCTTT
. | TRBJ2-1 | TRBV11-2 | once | CASSLSGGPYNEQFF | TGTGCCAGCAGCTTATCCGGGGGACCCTACAATGAGCAGTTCTTC
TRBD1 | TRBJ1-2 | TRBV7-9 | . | CASSPWTGIGGYTF | TGTGCCAGCAGCCCCTGGACAGGGATAGGCGGCTACACCTTC
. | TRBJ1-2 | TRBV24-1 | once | CATSDLEGGHFPYGYTF | TGTGCCACCAGTGATTTGGAAGGGGGACACTTCCCCTATGGCTACACCTTC
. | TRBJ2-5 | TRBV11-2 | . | CASSLDLRTGVETQYF | TGTGCCAGCAGCTTAGATCTCAGAACAGGAGTAGAGACCCAGTACTTC
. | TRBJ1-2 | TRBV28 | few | CATVPVETSNYGYTF | TGTGCGACCGTCCCCGTAGAGACTTCTAACTATGGCTACACCTTC
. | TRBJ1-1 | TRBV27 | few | CASSWGGDTEAFF | TGTGCCAGCAGTTGGGGGGGTGACACTGAAGCTTTCTTT
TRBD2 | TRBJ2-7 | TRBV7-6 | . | CASSLGLAPRNEQYF | TGTGCCAGCAGCTTGGGACTAGCCCCCCGTAACGAGCAGTACTTC
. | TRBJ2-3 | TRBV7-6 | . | CASSLLLGTDTQYF | TGTGCCAGCAGTCTCCTCTTGGGCACAGATACGCAGTATTTT
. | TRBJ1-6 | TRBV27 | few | CASSEYKSDNSPLHF | TGTGCCAGCAGTGAATACAAATCAGATAATTCACCCCTCCACTTT
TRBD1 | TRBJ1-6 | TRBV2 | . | CASRPGQGRNSPLHF | TGTGCCAGCAGGCCAGGACAGGGCAGAAATTCACCCCTCCACTTT